This T cell receptor (beta chain) is drawn from a study of blood T cells in healthy people across ages. Study background: There was about one barcoded beta molecule captured by template switching per two T cells.

Germline V CDR1 and CDR2: DFQATT, SNEGSKA (reference sequence). J was trimmed by 8 bases and V by 3 bases; bases with no gene match: 14. The CDR3 runs to 16 residues. This clonotype was found many times. It was with a sample-barcoded 5' primer and a J-beta primer mix that a second PCR of roughly 6 to 12 cycles was run. Each cDNA molecule was tagged by a template-switch adaptor with 12 random nucleotides. TCRdb re-called the 5' RACE reads through MiXCR, storing one row per CDR3 protein. This table holds about 580,000 distinct CDR3 sequences, roughly 48% found once. Isolation yielded PBMCs, at least 6 million per sample, in every case.

This sequence joins TRBV20-1 and TRBJ2-3; 10 bases match TRBD2. This receptor was taken from a man of 80 years or more in good health. Material for sequencing was blood. The CDR3 region is CSARARPAGGPGTQYF. DNA for the CDR3: TGCAGTGCTAGGGCTCGACCAGCGGGAGGGCCGGGTACGCAGTATTTT.